This is a list of T cell receptor beta chains from one sample in a study of control samples from healthy donors and cancer patients. TCRdb's table, derived via immunoSEQ multiplex PCR, lists solely in-frame clones and lacks some. This table has approximately 45,000 clones, under 95% appearing once. The specimen was PBMCs. These receptors originate from a woman between 35 and 50 years old with head and neck cancer. The CDR3 runs from the conserved cysteine through the conserved F or W. A D gene is named only where the DNA matches it firmly. Clone size, where shown, is once, few, many, or a class for clones that have expanded.

TRBJ1-5 | TRBV4-2 | - | TRBD1 | 16 | TGTGCCAGCAGCCAAGATTGGGGGCAGGGGGATCAGCCCCAGCATTTT | CASSQDWGQGDQPQHF
TRBJ2-3 | TRBV4-1 | once | - | 14 | TGCGCCAGCAGCCGTCGTCCTGACACAGATACGCAGTATTTT | CASSRRPDTDTQYF
TRBJ2-1 | TRBV28 | few | TRBD1 | 17 | TGTGCCAGCAGTTCCCCTCTCGAGGGACAGACCTACAATGAGCAGTTCTTC | CASSSPLEGQTYNEQFF
TRBJ1-2 | TRBV29-1 | - | - | 13 | TGCAGCGTTGAAGTGGTGACAGGTTATGGCTACACCTTC | CSVEVVTGYGYTF
TRBJ2-2 | TRBV10-3 | - | TRBD2 | 16 | TGTGCCATCAGTGAGTTTGCTAGCGGGAGTACCGGGGAGCTGTTTTTT | CAISEFASGSTGELFF
TRBJ1-1 | TRBV12-3/TRBV12-4 | - | - | 12 | TGTGCCAGCAGTTTACGAAGGACTGAAGCTTTCTTT | CASSLRRTEAFF
TRBJ1-2 | TRBV2 | - | - | 12 | TGTGCCAGCAGTGGGGGTCTAGTTGGCTACACCTTC | CASSGGLVGYTF
TRBJ2-1 | TRBV5-1 | - | - | 15 | TGCGCCAGCAGCTTAGAAGACAGCTCCTACAATGAGCAGTTCTTC | CASSLEDSSYNEQFF
TRBJ2-1 | TRBV11-3 | - | TRBD2 | 15 | TGTGCCAGCAGCTTAGGTCGGGACTACCGGAGGAGGCAGTTCTTC | CASSLGRDYRRRQFF
TRBJ1-2 | TRBV20-1 | - | - | 11 | TGCAGTGCTCACGGTGTATATGGCTACACCTTC | CSAHGVYGYTF
TRBJ2-5 | TRBV6-5 | - | TRBD2 | 16 | TGTGCCAGCAGTTACTCGGGGGTTAGCGGGGGTGAGACCCAGTACTTC | CASSYSGVSGGETQYF